The T cell receptor beta chain described here comes from a study of esophageal squamous cell carcinoma under preoperative chemotherapy (dated by TCRdb to the late 2010s). Turning to the overall study: TCR repertoires were profiled in both peripheral blood T cells and tumor-infiltrating lymphocytes. The effects of paclitaxel-nedaplatin chemotherapy on T-cell receptor repertoires in patients with esophageal squamous cell carcinoma were assessed. The cohort comprised a few patients with primary esophageal squamous cell carcinoma. Repertoires from samples collected before paclitaxel-nedaplatin therapy were compared with repertoires from samples collected after the therapy.

Library preparation was by PCR. These reads were obtained on a HiSeq X Ten. High-throughput sequencing was used to characterize the TCR repertoires. TCRdb trimmed the raw reads at Q25, called clones with MiXCR and kept productive beta chains. One record per CDR3 amino acid sequence lists the most common genes and DNA. The sample records roughly 10,000 distinct CDR3 sequences, 63% of which are singletons. Of the sample, less than 35% falls within the top ten clones. Overall study outcomes, separate from this receptor: Tumor-infiltrating lymphocytes after treatment appeared to come partly from peripheral T cells migrating into the tumor, rather than solely from local clonal changes. After chemotherapy, peripheral T cells showed a significant rise in TCR diversity, whereas tumor-infiltrating lymphocytes did not. The cohort was small, with only 5 or 6 patients with esophageal squamous cell carcinoma analyzed. Paclitaxel-nedaplatin therapy caused immediate and substantial changes in clonotype frequency, and abundant clones were more likely to contract than to amplify.

What the time point label conveys for this sample: after preoperative PTX-NDP chemotherapy. Patients received paclitaxel-nedaplatin as preoperative chemotherapy before surgery. The CDR3 runs 15 residues from the cysteine to the phenylalanine. The CDR3 DNA has 45 bases and is translated from base 1. The germline V gene provides CDR1 MNHNS and CDR2 SASEGT. As for this clonotype: Its antigen is unknown. The junction and the germline gene differ at one end; a read error may be behind it.

This specimen was collected from a patient given preoperative chemotherapy. The receptor comes from a human donor with esophageal squamous cell carcinoma. The donor label of this sample is uncertain. The chain employs TRBV6-1 and TRBJ2-1, with TRBD2 tentatively as D gene (6 bases match). The DNA reads as follows: TGTGCCAGCAGTCGGACCTGTGCGAGGGGCGGGGAGCAGTTCTTT. This translates into CASSRTCARGGEQFF.